The present T cell receptor (beta chain) was sequenced within a study of cytomegalovirus exposure and HLA in healthy donors. Overall study findings and caveats: With later analysis, a missense DCLRE1C variant became linked to TCR beta V- and J-gene trimming. When analyzed later, the rates of TCR association showed variation by HLA locus, with DRB1 the most and HLA-C the fewest.

In the PCR, 60 Vbeta and 13 Jbeta primers were used. This table comes from immunoSEQ multiplex PCR, and its TCRdb copy is limited to in-frame clones, with some not included. The sample consists of around 150,000 clones, under 70% of them appearing once. Germline lookup yields CDR1 SSHAT and CDR2 FNYEAQ (reference sequence). The CDR3 extends over 16 amino acids. V was pared by 2 bases and J by 4 bases, with 16 bases between. With regard to this clone: As yet, its antigen is unknown.

This receptor was taken from a woman aged 25 to 39 in good health and CMV-seropositive. The sequencing sample was made of PBMCs. V is TRBV7-7 and J is TRBJ2-3; the D gene is possibly TRBD1 (6 bases). CDR3 nucleotide sequence: TGTGCCAGCAGCTTATATCCCAGGGGTTTTTCAGATACGCAGTATTTT. It encodes CASSLYPRGFSDTQYF.